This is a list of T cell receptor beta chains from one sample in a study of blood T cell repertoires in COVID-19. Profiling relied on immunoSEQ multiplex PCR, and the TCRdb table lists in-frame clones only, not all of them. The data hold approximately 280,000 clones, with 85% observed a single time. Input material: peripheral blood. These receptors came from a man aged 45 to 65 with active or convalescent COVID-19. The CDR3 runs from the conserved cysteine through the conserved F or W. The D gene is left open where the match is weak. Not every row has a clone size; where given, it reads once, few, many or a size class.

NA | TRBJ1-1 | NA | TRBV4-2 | TGTGCCAGCAGCCCAACAGGGTCAATGAACACTGAAGCTTTCTTT | CASSPTGSMNTEAFF
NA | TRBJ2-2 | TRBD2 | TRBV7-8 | TGTGCCAGCAGCCCCGGGGGGGCGGGAGGGCGGACCGGGGAGCTGTTTTTT | CASSPGGAGGRTGELFF
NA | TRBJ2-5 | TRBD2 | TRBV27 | TGTGCCAGCAGGCTCCTAGCGGGGGTATGGGAGACCCAGTACTTC | CASRLLAGVWETQYF
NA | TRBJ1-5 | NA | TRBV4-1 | TGCGCCAGCAGCCAAGAAGGGACTGAGCGGCCCCAGCATTTT | CASSQEGTERPQHF
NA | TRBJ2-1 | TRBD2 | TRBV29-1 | TGCAGCGTTGATGGGGTCGGGACTAGCTACAATGAGCAGTTCTTC | CSVDGVGTSYNEQFF
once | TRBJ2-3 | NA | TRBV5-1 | TGCGCCAGCAGCTTGTTTCAATTTGCAGATACGCAGTATTTT | CASSLFQFADTQYF
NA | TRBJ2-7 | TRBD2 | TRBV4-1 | TGCGCCAGCAGCCAAGCCACTAGCGGGGGCCGCGAGCAGTACTTC | CASSQATSGGREQYF
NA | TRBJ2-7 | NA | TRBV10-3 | TGTGCCATCAGTGAGTTCGGGTCCACCTACGAGCAGTACTTC | CAISEFGSTYEQYF
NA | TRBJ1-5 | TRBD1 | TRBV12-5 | TGTGCTAGTGGTTTGGAACAGGGGAGCAATCAGCCCCAGCATTTT | CASGLEQGSNQPQHF
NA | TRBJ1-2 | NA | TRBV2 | TGTGCCAGCAGTGAAGAGAGAGGCTACACCTTC | CASSEERGYTF
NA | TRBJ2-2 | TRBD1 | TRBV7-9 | TGTGCCAGCAGCGGGACAGGGGGCTTGGTCCGGGAGCTGTTTTTT | CASSGTGGLVRELFF
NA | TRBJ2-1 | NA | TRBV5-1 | TGCGCCAGCAGCTTGATCCCGACAGCCATATACAATGAGCAGTTCTTC | CASSLIPTAIYNEQFF
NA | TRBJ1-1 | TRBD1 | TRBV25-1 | TGTGCCAGCAGTGAATCGCAGGGGGCGGAGGACACTGAAGCTTTCTTT | CASSESQGAEDTEAFF
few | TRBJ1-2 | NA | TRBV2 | TGTGCCAGCAGTCCACAGGCTTCTAACTATGGCTACACCTTC | CASSPQASNYGYTF
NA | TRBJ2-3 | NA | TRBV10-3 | TGTGCCATCAGTCCCGACCGGGACTCCCTTTTTGGTACGCAGTATTTT | CAISPDRDSLFGTQYF
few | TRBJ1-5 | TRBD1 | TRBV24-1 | TGTGCCACCAGTGATACACAGGGGTTTTTGGTTGATAGCAGGAGTCAGCCCCAGCATTTT | CATSDTQGFLVDSRSQPQHF
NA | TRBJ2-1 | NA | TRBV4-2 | TGTGCCAGCAGCCAAGAAGCCGGGGGTCAGGCCTACAATGAGCAGTTCTTC | CASSQEAGGQAYNEQFF
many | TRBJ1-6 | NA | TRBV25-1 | TGTGCCAGCAGTGATTCCACAGGGTCCTATAATTCACCCCTCCACTTT | CASSDSTGSYNSPLHF
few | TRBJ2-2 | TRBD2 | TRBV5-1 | TGCGCCAGCAGCTTGGATCTCGCAGCGGGAGTAACCGGGGAGCTGTTTTTT | CASSLDLAAGVTGELFF
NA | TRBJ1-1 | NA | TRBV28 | TGTGCCAGCAGTTCTCCTCTTACAGGATTGAACACTGAAGCTTTCTTT | CASSSPLTGLNTEAFF
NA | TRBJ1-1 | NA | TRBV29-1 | TGCAGCCTAATGGTCGGGAGTGCGAACACTGAAGCTTTCTTT | CSLMVGSANTEAFF
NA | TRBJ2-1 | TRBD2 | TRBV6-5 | TGTGCCAGCAGTTCGGGACTAGCGAGAGAGTCGTTCTTC | CASSSGLARESFF
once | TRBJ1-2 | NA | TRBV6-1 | TGTGCCAGCAGTGAGCATCGGTCAGGCTACACCTTC | CASSEHRSGYTF
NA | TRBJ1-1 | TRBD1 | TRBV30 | TGTGCCTGGAGTCCCCCGGACAGGGGTGGCGAAGCTTTCTTT | CAWSPPDRGGEAFF
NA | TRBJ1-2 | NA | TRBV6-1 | TGTGCCAGCAGTGAAAAGGCAGGCTCCTATGGCTACACCTTC | CASSEKAGSYGYTF
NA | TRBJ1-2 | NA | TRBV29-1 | TGCAGCGTTGATCGAGTACCGCGCCGAAACTATGGCTACACCTTC | CSVDRVPRRNYGYTF
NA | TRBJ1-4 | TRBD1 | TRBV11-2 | TGTGCCAGCAGCGCCTCACTGGGACAGCGAGATGGAAAACTGTTTTTT | CASSASLGQRDGKLFF
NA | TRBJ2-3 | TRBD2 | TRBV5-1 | TGCGCCAGCAGCATGACTAGCGGGTACACAGATACGCAGTATTTT | CASSMTSGYTDTQYF
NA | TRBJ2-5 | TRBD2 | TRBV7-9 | TGTGCCAGCAGCGAGTCCGGACTAGGCCTCGTCCAGACCCAGTACTTC | CASSESGLGLVQTQYF
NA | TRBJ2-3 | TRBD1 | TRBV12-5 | TGTGCTAGTGGCCTTCCGGGACAGAACACAGATACGCAGTATTTT | CASGLPGQNTDTQYF
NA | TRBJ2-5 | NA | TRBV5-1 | TGCGCCAGCAGCTTGGCCGGAGGGAAGCAAGAGACCCAGTACTTC | CASSLAGGKQETQYF
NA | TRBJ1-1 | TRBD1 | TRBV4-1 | TGCGCCAGCAGCCAGCAGGGGGTTGTGGAAGCTTTCTTT | CASSQQGVVEAFF
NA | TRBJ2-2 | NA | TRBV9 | TGTGCCAGCAGCGTCGCCCTGAGGTCCCCTTCGGCCGGGGAGCTGTTTTTT | CASSVALRSPSAGELFF
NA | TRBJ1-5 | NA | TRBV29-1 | TGCAGCGTTATACAGGTACCCAATCAGCCCCAGCATTTT | CSVIQVPNQPQHF
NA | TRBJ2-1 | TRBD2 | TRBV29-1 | TGCAGCGTCCGGGACTATCCGGAGCAGTTCTTC | CSVRDYPEQFF
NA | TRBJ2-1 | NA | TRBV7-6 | TGTGCCAGCACCTCACGCCGGGGTGAGCAGTTCTTC | CASTSRRGEQFF
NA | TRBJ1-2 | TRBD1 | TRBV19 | TGTGCCAGTAGTATGCCGGGACAGGTATATGGCTACACCTTC | CASSMPGQVYGYTF
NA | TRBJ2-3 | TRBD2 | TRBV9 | TGTGCCAGCAGCTGCTCCGGGACTAGCATATTTTTATTT | CASSCSGTSIFLF
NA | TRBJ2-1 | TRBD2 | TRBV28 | TGTGCCAGCAGGGGACTAGCGGGAGAAGGCTACAATGAGCAGTTCTTC | CASRGLAGEGYNEQFF
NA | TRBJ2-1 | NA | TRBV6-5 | TGTGCCAGCAGTTCAGAGAGAGGGTCCTACAATGAGCAGTTCTTC | CASSSERGSYNEQFF
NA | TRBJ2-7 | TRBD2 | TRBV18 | TGTGCCAGCTCACTTACTGGACTAGCGGGAGCCTTATGGGAGCAGTACTTC | CASSLTGLAGALWEQYF
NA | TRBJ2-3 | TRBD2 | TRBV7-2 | TGTGCCAGCAGCCCCGGGACTAGCGCAGATACGCAGTATTTT | CASSPGTSADTQYF
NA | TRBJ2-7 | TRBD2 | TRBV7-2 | TGTGCCAGCTTACAGTGGCGGGAGGGTTACGAGCAGTACTTC | CASLQWREGYEQYF
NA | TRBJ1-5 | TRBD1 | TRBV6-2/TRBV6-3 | TGTGCCAGCAGTCTACAGGGGGCGAGGAATCAGCCCCAGCATTTT | CASSLQGARNQPQHF
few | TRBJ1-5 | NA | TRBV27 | TGTGCCAGCAGTTTATTAGGGGTTAGACGCAATCAGCCCCAGCATTTT | CASSLLGVRRNQPQHF
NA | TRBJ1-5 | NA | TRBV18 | TGTGCCAGCTCACCGGCGGGAGTCGCAAATCAGCCCCAGCATTTT | CASSPAGVANQPQHF
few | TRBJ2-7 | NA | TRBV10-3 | TGTGCCATCAGGGCGGGGAGTTCCTACGAGCAGTACTTC | CAIRAGSSYEQYF
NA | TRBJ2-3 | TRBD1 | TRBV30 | TGTGCCTGGAGTGATGGACAGGGTCCAACAGATACGCAGTATTTT | CAWSDGQGPTDTQYF
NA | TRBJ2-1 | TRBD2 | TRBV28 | TGTGCCAGCAATTTCCCGGAGGGAGGGCCTTACAATGAGCAGTTCTTC | CASNFPEGGPYNEQFF
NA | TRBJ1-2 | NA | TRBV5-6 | TGTGCCAGCAGCTTAAACAGAGACTATGGCTACACCTTC | CASSLNRDYGYTF
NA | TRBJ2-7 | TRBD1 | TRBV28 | TGTGCCAGCAGTCCGGACAGGGTAGGTTGGCAGTACTTC | CASSPDRVGWQYF
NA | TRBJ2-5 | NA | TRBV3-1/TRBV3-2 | TGTGCCAGCAGCCAAACAGGACGGCAAGAGACCCAGTACTTC | CASSQTGRQETQYF
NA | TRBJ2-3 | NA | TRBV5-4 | TGTGCCAGCAGCTTGGATAGCTCCTCGGATACGCAGTATTTT | CASSLDSSSDTQYF